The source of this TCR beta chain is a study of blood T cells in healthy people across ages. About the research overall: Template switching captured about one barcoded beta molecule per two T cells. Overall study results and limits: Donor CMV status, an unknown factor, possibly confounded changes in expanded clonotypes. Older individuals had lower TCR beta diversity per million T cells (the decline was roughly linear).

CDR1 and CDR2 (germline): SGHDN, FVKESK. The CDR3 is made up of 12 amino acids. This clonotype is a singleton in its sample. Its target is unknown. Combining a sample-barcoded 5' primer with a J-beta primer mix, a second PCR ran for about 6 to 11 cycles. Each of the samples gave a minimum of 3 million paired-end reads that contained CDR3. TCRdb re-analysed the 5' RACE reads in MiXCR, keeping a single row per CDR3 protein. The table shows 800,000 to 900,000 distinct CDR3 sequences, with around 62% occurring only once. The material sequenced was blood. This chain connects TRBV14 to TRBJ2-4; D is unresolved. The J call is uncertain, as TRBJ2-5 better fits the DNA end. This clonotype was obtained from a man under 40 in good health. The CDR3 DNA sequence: TGTGCCAGCAGTAATGGCAGGGAGACCCAGTACTTC. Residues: CASSNGRETQYF.